This T cell receptor beta chain was captured by sequencing in a study of shared T cell receptors in the human thymus. In its sample, this clone was seen a few times. Data came from immunoSEQ multiplex PCR; TCRdb stores just in-frame clones and leaves some out. This table holds about 380,000 clones, 95% found once. The sequenced sample consisted of thymocytes. The TCR was taken from a human donor.

The CDR3 is CASSLSPINRGAETQYF. CDR3 sequence (DNA): TGTGCCAGCAGTTTATCGCCCATAAACAGGGGGGCAGAGACCCAGTACTTC. This chain links TRBV27 with TRBJ2-5, with TRBD1 matching over 8 bases. Per germline, CDR1 MNHEY and CDR2 SMNVEV (reference sequence). J lost 4 bases, V lost 0 bases, and 10 bases had no gene match. CDR3 length: 17 amino acids.